A single T cell receptor beta chain is shown here with its context. The data are from a study of OX40 agonist ivuxolimab in advanced cancers. Across the study: Treatment of patients was with ivuxolimab, an agonistic anti-OX40 (CD134) antibody.

The germline CDR1 and CDR2 sequences are SGHVS and FQNEAQ. This CDR3 spans 17 amino acids. V lost 5 bases and J lost 7, with 26 bases in between. TCRdb's table, derived via immunoSEQ multiplex PCR, lists solely in-frame clones and lacks some. This table holds around 80,000 clones, about 86% found once. This clonotype originated in an adult with an advanced solid tumor such as melanoma, head and neck, liver or kidney cancer. The sample in question was CD4+ or CD8+ T cells sorted from blood, obtained in a trial of the OX40 agonist ivuxolimab. V gene TRBV7-8 combines with J gene TRBJ2-5; a weak D match, TRBD1 (5 bases). The CDR3 DNA follows: TGTGCCAGCAGCACCAGCGTCCCACTACCACGTCAGGGGACCCAGTACTTC. Its translation: CASSTSVPLPRQGTQYF.